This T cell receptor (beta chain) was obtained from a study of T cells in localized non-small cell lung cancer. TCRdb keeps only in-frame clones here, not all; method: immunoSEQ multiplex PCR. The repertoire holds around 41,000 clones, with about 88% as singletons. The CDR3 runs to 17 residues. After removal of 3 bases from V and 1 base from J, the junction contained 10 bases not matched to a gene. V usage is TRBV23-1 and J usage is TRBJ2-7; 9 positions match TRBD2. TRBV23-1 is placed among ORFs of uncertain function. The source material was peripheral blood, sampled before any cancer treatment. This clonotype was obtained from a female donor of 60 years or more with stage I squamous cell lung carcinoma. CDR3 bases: TGCGCCAGCAGTCATCCCCCGGCGGGAGGGCCTTCCTACGAGCAGTACTTC. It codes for CASSHPPAGGPSYEQYF.